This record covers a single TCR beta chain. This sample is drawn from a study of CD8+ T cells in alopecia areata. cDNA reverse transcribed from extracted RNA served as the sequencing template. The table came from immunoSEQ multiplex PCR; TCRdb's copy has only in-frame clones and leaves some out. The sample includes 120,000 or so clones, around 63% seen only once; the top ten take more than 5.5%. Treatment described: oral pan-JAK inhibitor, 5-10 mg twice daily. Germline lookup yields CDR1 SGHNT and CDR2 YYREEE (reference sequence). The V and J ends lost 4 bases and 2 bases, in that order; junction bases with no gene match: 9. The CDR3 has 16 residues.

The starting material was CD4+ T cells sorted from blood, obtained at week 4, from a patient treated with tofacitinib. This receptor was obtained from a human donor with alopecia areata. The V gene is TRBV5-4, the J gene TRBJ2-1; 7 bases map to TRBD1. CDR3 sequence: CASSKDRASPYNEQFF. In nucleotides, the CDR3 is TGTGCCAGCAGCAAAGACAGGGCCAGCCCCTACAATGAGCAGTTCTTC.